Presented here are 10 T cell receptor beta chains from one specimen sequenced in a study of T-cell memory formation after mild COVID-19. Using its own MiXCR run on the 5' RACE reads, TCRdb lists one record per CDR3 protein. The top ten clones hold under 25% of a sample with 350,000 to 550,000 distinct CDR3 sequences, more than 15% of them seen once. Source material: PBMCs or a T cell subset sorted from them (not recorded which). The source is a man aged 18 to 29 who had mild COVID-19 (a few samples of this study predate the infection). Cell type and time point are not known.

The CDR3 DNA follows: TGCAGCGTTTGGGGTTACGAGCAGTACTTC. It yields the protein CSVWGYEQYF. The rearrangement links TRBV29-1 to TRBJ2-7, with no clear D. CDR1 SQVTM and CDR2 ANQGSEA come from the germline V gene. Between the trimmed V and J ends, which lost 5 bases and 4 bases, there was a span of 6 bases. There are 10 residues in the CDR3.

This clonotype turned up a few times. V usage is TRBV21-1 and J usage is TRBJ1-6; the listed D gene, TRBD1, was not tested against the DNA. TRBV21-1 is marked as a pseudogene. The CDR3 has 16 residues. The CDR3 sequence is CASSNYGQVYNSPLHF. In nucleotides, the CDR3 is TGTGCCAGCAGCAATTATGGACAAGTATATAATTCACCCCTCCACTTT.

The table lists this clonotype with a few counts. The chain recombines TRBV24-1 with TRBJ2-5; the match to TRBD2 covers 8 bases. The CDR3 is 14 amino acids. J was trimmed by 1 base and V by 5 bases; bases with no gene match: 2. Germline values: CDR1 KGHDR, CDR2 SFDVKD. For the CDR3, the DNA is TGTGCCACCAGTGTCAGCGGGGGCCAAGAGACCCAGTACTTC. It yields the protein CATSVSGGQETQYF.

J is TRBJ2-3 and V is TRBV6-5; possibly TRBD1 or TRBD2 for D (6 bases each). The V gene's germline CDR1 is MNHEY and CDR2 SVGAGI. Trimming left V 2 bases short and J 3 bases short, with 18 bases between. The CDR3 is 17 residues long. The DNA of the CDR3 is TGTGCCAGCAGTTACCTGTCGTCGGGGGCGAGTACAGATACGCAGTATTTT. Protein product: CASSYLSSGASTDTQYF.

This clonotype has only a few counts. CDR3 in amino acids: CASSLGLGDDEQFF. The DNA of the CDR3 is TGTGCCAGCAGCTTGGGCCTCGGAGACGATGAGCAGTTCTTC. This chain uses TRBV7-2 with TRBJ2-1, with no clear D. Germline V gene lookup returns CDR1 SGHTA and CDR2 FQGNSA. Trimming pared 3 bases from V and 8 bases from J, leaving 14 bases between. The CDR3 length is 14 residues.

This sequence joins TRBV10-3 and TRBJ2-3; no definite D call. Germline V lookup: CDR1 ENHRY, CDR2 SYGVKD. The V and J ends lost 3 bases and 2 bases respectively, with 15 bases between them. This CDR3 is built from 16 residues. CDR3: CAISELGDIYTDTQYF. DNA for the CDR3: TGTGCCATCAGTGAACTGGGCGATATCTACACAGATACGCAGTATTTT.

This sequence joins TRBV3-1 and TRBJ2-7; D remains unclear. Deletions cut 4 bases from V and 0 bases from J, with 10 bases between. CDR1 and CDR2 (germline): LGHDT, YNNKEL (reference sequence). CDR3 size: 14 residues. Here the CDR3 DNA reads TGTGCCAGCAGCCCCCCCCATCGCTCCTACGAGCAGTACTTC. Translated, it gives CASSPPHRSYEQYF.

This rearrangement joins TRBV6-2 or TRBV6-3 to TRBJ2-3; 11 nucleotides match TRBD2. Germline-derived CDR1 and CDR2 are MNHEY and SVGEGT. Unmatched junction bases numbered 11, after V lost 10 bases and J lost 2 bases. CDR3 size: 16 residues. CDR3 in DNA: TGTGCCACTATGGGAGGGACTAGCGGATTCACAGATACGCAGTATTTT. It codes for CATMGGTSGFTDTQYF.

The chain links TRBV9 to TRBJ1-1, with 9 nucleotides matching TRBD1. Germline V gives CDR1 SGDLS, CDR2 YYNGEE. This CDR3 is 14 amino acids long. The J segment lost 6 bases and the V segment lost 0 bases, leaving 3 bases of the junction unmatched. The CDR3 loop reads CASSVEGQGAEAFF. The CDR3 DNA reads TGTGCCAGCAGCGTAGAGGGACAGGGCGCTGAAGCTTTCTTT.

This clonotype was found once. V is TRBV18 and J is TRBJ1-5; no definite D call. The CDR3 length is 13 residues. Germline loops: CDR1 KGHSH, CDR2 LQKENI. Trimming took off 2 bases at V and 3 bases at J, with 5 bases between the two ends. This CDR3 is CASSPSYNQPQHF. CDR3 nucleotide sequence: TGTGCCAGCTCACCATCGTACAATCAGCCCCAGCATTTT.